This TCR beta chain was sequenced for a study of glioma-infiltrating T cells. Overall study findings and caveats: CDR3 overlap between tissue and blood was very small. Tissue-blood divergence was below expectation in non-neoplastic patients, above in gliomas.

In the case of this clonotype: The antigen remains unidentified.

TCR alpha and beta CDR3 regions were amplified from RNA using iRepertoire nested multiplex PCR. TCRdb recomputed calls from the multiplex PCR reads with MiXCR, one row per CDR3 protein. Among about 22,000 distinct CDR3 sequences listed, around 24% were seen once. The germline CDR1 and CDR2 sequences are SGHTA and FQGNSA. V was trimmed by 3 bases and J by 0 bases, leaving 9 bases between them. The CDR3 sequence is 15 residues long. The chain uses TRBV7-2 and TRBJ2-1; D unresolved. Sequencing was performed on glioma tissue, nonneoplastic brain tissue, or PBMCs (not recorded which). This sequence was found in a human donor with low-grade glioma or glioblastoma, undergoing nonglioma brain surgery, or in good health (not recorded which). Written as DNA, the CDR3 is TGTGCCAGCAGCTTTTCCTCGAGCTCCTACAATGAGCAGTTCTTC. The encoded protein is CASSFSSSSYNEQFF. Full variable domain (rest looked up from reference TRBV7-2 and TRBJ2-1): GAGVSQSPSNKVTEKGKDVELRCDPISGHTALYWYRQSLGQGLEFLIYFQGNSAPDKSGLPSDRFSAERTGGSVSTLTIQRTQQEDSAVYLCASSFSSSSYNEQFFGPGTRLTVL.